The 21 T cell receptor beta chains given below trace back to one sample, sequenced in a study of immune heterogeneity within non-small cell lung tumors. Multiplex PCR was performed with 32 V and 13 J primers, and it amplified TCR beta CDR3. TCRdb re-called the multiplex PCR reads with MiXCR, one entry per CDR3 protein. This table holds thousands of distinct CDR3 sequences, about a fifth found once. Template input, which was bulk tumor genomic DNA, totaled approximately 640 ng per sample. Surgical sampling yielded several biopsies per primary tumor (spaced far apart). The patients were newly diagnosed with non-small cell lung cancer, had not been treated, and had curative surgery. Sequences were obtained from lung tumor tissue. The receptors were sampled from a man between 60 and 70 years old with non-small cell lung cancer.

In its sample, this clonotype ranks as medium-sized (0.01 to 0.1%). The CDR3 nucleotides read TGTGCTAGTGGTTCGGGAGGGCCAGATACGCAGTATTTT. Its protein is CASGSGGPDTQYF. This chain joins TRBV12-5 and TRBJ2-3, with 8 positions matching TRBD2. V shed 4 bases and J 4 bases; nucleotides not matched to a gene: 1. Germline V gene sequence: CDR1 LGHNT, CDR2 FRNRAP. This CDR3 has 13 amino acids.

In its sample, this clonotype ranks as medium-sized. This rearrangement joins TRBV11-2 to TRBJ2-7, with no clear D. V shed 4 bases and J shed 4 bases, with 11 bases lying between them. CDR3 length equals 13 residues. The germline V gene encodes CDR1 SGHAT and CDR2 FQNNGV. Written as DNA, the CDR3 is TGTGCCAGCAGCTCCGGCCCTTTGTACGAGCAGTACTTC. This codes for CASSSGPLYEQYF.

In its sample, this clonotype was seen once. A much larger clone lies a single base off, so this may be a read error. The rearrangement uses TRBV5-6 and TRBJ2-3; D not resolved. The CDR3 length is 14 residues. Germline V gives CDR1 SGHDT, CDR2 YYEEEE. The ends were cut back, 3 bases at V and 7 bases at J, with 15 bases in the middle. CDR3: CASSYIDGTNTQYF. The CDR3, as DNA: TGTGCCAGCAGCTATATAGACGGTACAAATACGCAGTATTTT.

Comments on this clonotype: One base away lies a much larger clone, so this may be a sequencing read error. The V and J genes are TRBV6-1 and TRBJ2-2; possible D gene TRBD2, 5 bases. V lost 4 bases to trimming and J lost 6 bases, with 9 bases between them. The CDR3 consists of 13 residues. From germline, CDR1 is MNHNS and CDR2 SASEGT. In DNA, the CDR3 is TGTGCCAGCAGTGGCACGCGGGCCGGGGAGCTGTTTTTT. Translating it yields CASSGTRAGELFF.

This clonotype is labeled as medium-sized. The gene calls are TRBV7-9 and TRBJ2-7; the match to TRBD2 covers 9 bases. The length of the CDR3 is 15 residues. In germline, CDR1 is SEHNR, CDR2 FQNEAQ (reference sequence). Unmatched junction bases numbered 4, after V lost 2 bases and J lost 2 bases. CDR3 residues: CASSLPSGETYEQYF. CDR3 sequence (DNA): TGTGCCAGCAGCTTACCTAGCGGGGAAACCTACGAGCAGTACTTC. Drawing the rest from reference TRBV7-9 and TRBJ2-7, the complete variable domain is DTGVSQNPRHKITKRGQNVTFRCDPISEHNRLYWYRQTLGQGPEFLTYFQNEAQLEKSRLLSDRFSAERPKGSFSTLEIQRTEQGDSAMYLCASSLPSGETYEQYFGPGTRLTVT.

This clonotype rates as medium-sized (0.01 to 0.1%). V is TRBV28 and J is TRBJ1-4; TRBD1 matches at 8 bases. V trimming: 10 bases; J trimming: 0 bases; junction bases outside the gene matches: 7. The CDR3 length is 15 residues. CDR1 and CDR2 from the germline V gene are MDHEN and SYDVKM. In DNA form, the CDR3 reads TGTGCCACCGCGACAGGGGACTCAACTAATGAAAAACTGTTTTTT. Protein sequence: CATATGDSTNEKLFF.

By frequency in the sample, this clonotype is medium-sized. The gene calls are TRBV5-1 and TRBJ1-1, with D perhaps TRBD1 (5 bases). Germline CDR1 and CDR2: SGHRS and YFSETQ. Trimming stripped 2 bases from V and 4 bases from J, with 15 bases between. The CDR3 totals 15 residues. DNA of the CDR3: TGCGCCAGCAGCTTAAAGACAGCGGGGGGCACTGAAGCTTTCTTT. This translates into CASSLKTAGGTEAFF.

The rearrangement joins TRBV20-1 to TRBJ2-3, with TRBD2 identical over 8 bases. The CDR3 has 15 residues. The germline V gene encodes CDR1 DFQATT and CDR2 SNEGSKA (reference sequence). V shed 6 bases and J 5 bases; nucleotides not matched to a gene: 13. CDR3: CSAEGREERGDTQYF. The CDR3 DNA sequence: TGCAGTGCAGAGGGGCGGGAGGAACGGGGAGATACGCAGTATTTT.

This clonotype qualifies as medium-sized. The chain combines TRBV12-3 or TRBV12-4 with TRBJ2-1; TRBD2 agrees at 8 bases. Trimming took 2 bases from V and 6 from J; bases not matched to a gene: 6. The CDR3 length is 15 residues. CDR3 in amino acids: CASSLKVSGSNEQFF. CDR3 sequence (DNA): TGTGCCAGCAGTTTAAAGGTGAGCGGGAGCAATGAGCAGTTCTTC.

Relative to its sample, this clonotype is medium-sized. V gene TRBV6-1 combines with J gene TRBJ1-3; D may be TRBD1 (5 bases). This CDR3 has 16 residues. Looked up from germline, CDR1 is MNHNS and CDR2 is SASEGT. Trimming took off 10 bases at V and 0 bases at J, with 19 bases between the two ends. CDR3 sequence reads: CATFKRGVYSGNTIYF. CDR3 nucleotide sequence: TGTGCCACCTTTAAACGGGGCGTTTACTCTGGAAACACCATATATTTT.

The CDR3 protein is CASSQTWTSTDTQYF. DNA for the CDR3: TGTGCCAGCAGCCAAACTTGGACAAGCACAGATACGCAGTATTTT. J is TRBJ2-3 and V is TRBV3-1, with a possible D match to TRBD1 (5 bases). Germline V lookup: CDR1 LGHDT, CDR2 YNNKEL (reference sequence). The CDR3 has 15 amino acids. With 2 bases removed from V and 0 bases from J, the gap between germline ends came to 9 bases.

The chain carries TRBV11-2 and TRBJ2-7; D is undetermined. The CDR3 totals 15 residues. Trimming pared 3 bases from V and 2 bases from J, leaving 14 bases between. CDR1 and CDR2 (germline): SGHAT, FQNNGV. CDR3 bases: TGTGCCAGCAGCTTCATCTGGGCTAGTACCTACGAGCAGTACTTC. As protein: CASSFIWASTYEQYF.

This clonotype has ten or more counts. The chain has TRBV7-2 and TRBJ1-4; the match to TRBD1 covers 12 bases. The V gene's germline CDR1 is SGHTA and CDR2 FQGNSA. This CDR3 is built from 17 residues. J gave up 8 bases and V 4 bases, and 11 bases lay outside the gene matches. CDR3 sequence (DNA): TGTGCCAGCAGCTGGGGGACAGGGGGCAGTCTAATGGAAAAACTGTTTTTT. This sequence encodes CASSWGTGGSLMEKLFF.

In this sample, this clonotype is medium-sized. The rearrangement joins TRBV5-1 to TRBJ2-7, with D tentatively TRBD1 (5 bases). V shed 4 bases and J shed 4 bases, with 15 bases lying between them. Germline V lookup: CDR1 SGHRS, CDR2 YFSETQ. This CDR3 is 14 amino acids long. In DNA form, the CDR3 reads TGCGCCAGCAGCCCTGTATTGGACAAGTACGAGCAGTACTTC. It is translated as CASSPVLDKYEQYF.

This clonotype has ten or more counts. The chain is built from TRBV7-2 and TRBJ2-1; no reliable D call. Germline assignment: CDR1 SGHTA and CDR2 FQGNSA. The CDR3 totals 15 residues. Deletions cut 1 base from V and 3 bases from J, with 10 bases between. Here the CDR3 DNA reads TGTGCCAGCAGCTTAGGGGCCGCTTACTACAATGAGCAGTTCTTC. Its translation is CASSLGAAYYNEQFF.

The chain joins TRBV12-3 or TRBV12-4 to TRBJ2-3; 15 bases align to TRBD2. Trimming cost V 5 bases and J 0 bases; bases outside gene matches: 6. This CDR3 comprises 18 residues. CDR3 residues: CASSRGLAGGTSTDTQYF. The CDR3 bases are TGTGCCAGCAGTCGGGGACTAGCGGGAGGCACTAGCACAGATACGCAGTATTTT.

This clonotype has just a few counts. This chain links TRBV6-1 with TRBJ2-2, with 9 nucleotides matching TRBD1. With V trimmed by 7 bases and J by 4 bases, 4 bases remained unmatched. Germline-derived CDR1 and CDR2 are MNHNS and SASEGT. CDR3 size: 14 residues. CDR3 nucleotides: TGTGCCAGCAACCGGGACAGGGCCACCGGGGAGCTGTTTTTT. This codes for CASNRDRATGELFF.

The rearrangement uses TRBV11-2 and TRBJ1-2; D is uncertain. The CDR3 covers 13 residues. Between the trimmed V and J ends, which lost 5 bases and 1 base, there was a span of 8 bases. The germline gives CDR1 SGHAT, CDR2 FQNNGV. The CDR3 is CASSLRSNYGYTF. In DNA, the CDR3 is TGTGCCAGCAGCCTCCGCAGTAACTATGGCTACACCTTC.

This clonotype was seen at least ten times. The V gene is TRBV20-1, the J gene TRBJ1-6; 7 bases map to TRBD1. The CDR3 length is 15 residues. CDR1 and CDR2 from the germline V gene are DFQATT and SNEGSKA (reference sequence). J was trimmed by 2 bases and V by 2 bases; bases with no gene match: 3. In DNA, the CDR3 is TGCAGTGCTAGAAGACAGGGAACCTATAATTCACCCCTCCACTTT. Translation: CSARRQGTYNSPLHF.

To note about this clonotype: One end of the junction varies from germline; a read error may be responsible. The V gene is TRBV28, the J gene TRBJ2-3, with 13 positions matching TRBD2. Germline values: CDR1 MDHEN, CDR2 SYDVKM. CDR3 length equals 19 residues. The CDR3 spells CAGSLNAPGTSGMGDTQYF. CDR3 bases: TGTGCCGGCAGTTTAAACGCCCCCGGGACTAGCGGGATGGGAGATACGCAGTATTTT.

This clonotype is medium-sized (0.01 to 0.1%). The J gene is TRBJ2-7, the V gene TRBV27, with TRBD1 matching 7 bases. The CDR3 length is 15 residues. CDR1 and CDR2 from the germline V gene are MNHEY and SMNVEV (reference sequence). The junction had 9 bases not matched to a gene; V was cut back by 5 bases and J by 2 bases. The CDR3 DNA sequence: TGTGCCAGCAGTCCGACCTACACAGGGGCCTACGAGCAGTACTTC. Protein product: CASSPTYTGAYEQYF.